Listed below are T cell receptor beta chains from one sample, sequenced in a study of blood T cell repertoires in COVID-19. Repertoires were generated with immunoSEQ multiplex PCR, while TCRdb's copy carries only in-frame clones and drops some. The table shows roughly 200,000 clones, with about nine tenths occurring only once. Sample: peripheral blood. The receptors shown here come from an elderly man with acute or convalescent COVID-19. CDR3s include the opening cysteine and the closing phenylalanine or tryptophan. Fields, in order: clone size, J gene, V gene, D gene, CDR3 DNA, CDR3 protein. A D gene is named only where the DNA matches it firmly. The size of a clone is reported for some rows only, either as once, few or many, or as a class for expanded clones.

clone size: .
J gene: TRBJ2-2
V gene: TRBV19
D gene: TRBD1
CDR3 DNA: TGTGCCAGTAGTAACCAGGGGGCGCCGGACACCGGGGAGCTGTTTTTT
CDR3 protein: CASSNQGAPDTGELFF

clone size: .
J gene: TRBJ2-2
V gene: TRBV11-2
D gene: TRBD2
CDR3 DNA: TGTGCCAGCAGCCCGGGACTAGCGTCGAGGGAGCTGTTTTTT
CDR3 protein: CASSPGLASRELFF

clone size: .
J gene: TRBJ1-3
V gene: TRBV2
D gene: TRBD1
CDR3 DNA: TGTGCCAGCAGGGTGGACAGGACCTCTGGAAACACCATATATTTT
CDR3 protein: CASRVDRTSGNTIYF

clone size: few
J gene: TRBJ1-5
V gene: TRBV6-1
D gene: .
CDR3 DNA: TGTGCCAGCAGTGAAAATTGGGGGGTAGGCAATCAGCCCCAGCATTTT
CDR3 protein: CASSENWGVGNQPQHF

clone size: .
J gene: TRBJ2-2
V gene: TRBV12-3/TRBV12-4
D gene: .
CDR3 DNA: TGTGCCAGCAGTTTAGACTTTTCCGGGGAGCTGTTTTTT
CDR3 protein: CASSLDFSGELFF

clone size: .
J gene: TRBJ1-1
V gene: TRBV30
D gene: .
CDR3 DNA: TGTGCCTGGGACAGGCGACTGAACACTGAAGCTTTCTTT
CDR3 protein: CAWDRRLNTEAFF

clone size: once
J gene: TRBJ2-7
V gene: TRBV28
D gene: TRBD1
CDR3 DNA: TGTGCCAGCAGTGGCACTACAGGGGCCTGGGAGCAGTACTTC
CDR3 protein: CASSGTTGAWEQYF

clone size: .
J gene: TRBJ1-2
V gene: TRBV19
D gene: .
CDR3 DNA: TGTGCCAGTAGTATGGACCAGGGGCTCTATGGCTACACCTTC
CDR3 protein: CASSMDQGLYGYTF

clone size: .
J gene: TRBJ2-2
V gene: TRBV9
D gene: .
CDR3 DNA: TGTGCCAGCAGCGTAGGTCAACGGGTAAACACCGGGGAGCTGTTTTTT
CDR3 protein: CASSVGQRVNTGELFF

clone size: .
J gene: TRBJ2-7
V gene: TRBV7-2
D gene: .
CDR3 DNA: TGTGCCAGCAGCTTGACCCTTCCGGGATGTTACTTC
CDR3 protein: CASSLTLPGCYF

clone size: .
J gene: TRBJ2-5
V gene: TRBV7-8
D gene: .
CDR3 DNA: TGTGCCAGCAGCTTAGTCATGGCGGCAGGGGGGGAGACCCAGTACTTC
CDR3 protein: CASSLVMAAGGETQYF

clone size: .
J gene: TRBJ2-2
V gene: TRBV30
D gene: .
CDR3 DNA: TGTGCCTGGAGCGGCCCGGGACAGCGGGTGGAGCTGTTTTTT
CDR3 protein: CAWSGPGQRVELFF

clone size: .
J gene: TRBJ1-2
V gene: TRBV5-1
D gene: TRBD1
CDR3 DNA: TGCGCCAGCAGCCCACCTACAGGGGGAAACGGCTACACCTTC
CDR3 protein: CASSPPTGGNGYTF

clone size: .
J gene: TRBJ2-1
V gene: TRBV20-1
D gene: TRBD2
CDR3 DNA: TGCAGTGCTAGTCCGGTGGGGACTAGCGGGAGGGTTGACAATGAGCAGTTCTTC
CDR3 protein: CSASPVGTSGRVDNEQFF

clone size: .
J gene: TRBJ2-2
V gene: TRBV7-9
D gene: .
CDR3 DNA: TGTGCCAGCAGCTTAACAGGGTCGAACACCGGGGAGCTGTTTTTT
CDR3 protein: CASSLTGSNTGELFF

clone size: .
J gene: TRBJ1-6
V gene: TRBV9
D gene: TRBD1
CDR3 DNA: TGTGCCAGCAGCGTAGATTGGGGGACAGGGGCCGTCCCCCTCCACTTT
CDR3 protein: CASSVDWGTGAVPLHF

clone size: .
J gene: TRBJ2-7
V gene: TRBV19
D gene: TRBD2
CDR3 DNA: TGTGCCAGTAGTGGGGCTAGCGGGAGTGACGAGCAGTACTTC
CDR3 protein: CASSGASGSDEQYF

clone size: .
J gene: TRBJ2-3
V gene: TRBV6-5
D gene: TRBD2
CDR3 DNA: TGTGCCAGCAGTTATAGCGGGAGACAGACAGATACGCAGTATTTT
CDR3 protein: CASSYSGRQTDTQYF

clone size: .
J gene: TRBJ1-2
V gene: TRBV3-1/TRBV3-2
D gene: TRBD1
CDR3 DNA: TGTGCCAGCAGCCAGGGACAGCAGGTCTATGGCTACACCTTC
CDR3 protein: CASSQGQQVYGYTF

clone size: .
J gene: TRBJ1-6
V gene: TRBV7-9
D gene: .
CDR3 DNA: TGCGGCAGCAGCTCGGGGGTTGTTAATTCACCCCTCCACTTT
CDR3 protein: CGSSSGVVNSPLHF

clone size: .
J gene: TRBJ1-5
V gene: TRBV3-1/TRBV3-2
D gene: .
CDR3 DNA: TGTGCCAGCAGCCAGGGGGGGGTTAATCAGCCCCAGCATTTT
CDR3 protein: CASSQGGVNQPQHF

clone size: .
J gene: TRBJ1-1
V gene: TRBV24-1
D gene: .
CDR3 DNA: TGTGCCACCGAGGGGAGCGGGGACACTGAAGCTTTCTTT
CDR3 protein: CATEGSGDTEAFF

clone size: .
J gene: TRBJ1-2
V gene: TRBV5-1
D gene: TRBD1
CDR3 DNA: TGCGCCAGCAGTTCTACAGGGGGCGAATTTGGCTACACCTTC
CDR3 protein: CASSSTGGEFGYTF

clone size: few
J gene: TRBJ1-6
V gene: TRBV27
D gene: TRBD1
CDR3 DNA: TGTGCCAGCAGTGGGACAGGGGTCATGAGCTCCTATAATTCACCCCTCCACTTT
CDR3 protein: CASSGTGVMSSYNSPLHF

clone size: .
J gene: TRBJ2-1
V gene: TRBV9
D gene: .
CDR3 DNA: TGTGCCAGCAGCCCCCAGGGGAGCGGGATCGTTAATGAGCAGTTCTTC
CDR3 protein: CASSPQGSGIVNEQFF

clone size: .
J gene: TRBJ2-2
V gene: TRBV3-1/TRBV3-2
D gene: TRBD1
CDR3 DNA: TGTGCCAGCAGCCGGGGGACAGGTGGCACCGGGGAGCTGTTTTTT
CDR3 protein: CASSRGTGGTGELFF

clone size: once
J gene: TRBJ2-2
V gene: TRBV18
D gene: .
CDR3 DNA: TGTGCCAGCTCACCACCTAATGCCAGGGCTGGAGGGGAGCTGTTTTTT
CDR3 protein: CASSPPNARAGGELFF

clone size: .
J gene: TRBJ1-3
V gene: TRBV2
D gene: .
CDR3 DNA: TGTGCCAGCAGGTGGTCACAGGGCACTGGAAACACCATATATTTT
CDR3 protein: CASRWSQGTGNTIYF

clone size: .
J gene: TRBJ1-5
V gene: TRBV12-3/TRBV12-4
D gene: .
CDR3 DNA: TGTGCCAGCAGGGGGCGGAGCAATCAGCCCCAGCATTTT
CDR3 protein: CASRGRSNQPQHF

clone size: .
J gene: TRBJ2-4
V gene: TRBV7-3
D gene: TRBD1
CDR3 DNA: TGTGCCAGCAGCGAAGTAGCCGGGACAGGAGAAAACATTCAGTACTTC
CDR3 protein: CASSEVAGTGENIQYF

clone size: .
J gene: TRBJ1-6
V gene: TRBV4-3
D gene: TRBD1
CDR3 DNA: TGCGCCAGCAGCCAGGACAGGGGGATCAATTCACCCCTCCACTTT
CDR3 protein: CASSQDRGINSPLHF

clone size: .
J gene: TRBJ1-4
V gene: TRBV6-1
D gene: TRBD1
CDR3 DNA: TGTGCCAGCAGTGACAGAGGACAGGTCCTTAATGAAAAACTGTTTTTT
CDR3 protein: CASSDRGQVLNEKLFF

clone size: once
J gene: TRBJ2-7
V gene: TRBV3-1/TRBV3-2
D gene: .
CDR3 DNA: TGTGCCAGCAGCCAAGAAGGACACCATAGCTCCTACGAGCAGTACTTC
CDR3 protein: CASSQEGHHSSYEQYF

clone size: .
J gene: TRBJ2-3
V gene: TRBV7-2
D gene: TRBD1
CDR3 DNA: TGTGCCAGCAGCCCGGCCGCAGGGGGCGGGACAGATACGCAGTATTTT
CDR3 protein: CASSPAAGGGTDTQYF

clone size: .
J gene: TRBJ1-5
V gene: TRBV19
D gene: .
CDR3 DNA: TGTGCCAGTAGTATATCCCTAAGGAGTCAGCCCCAGCATTTT
CDR3 protein: CASSISLRSQPQHF

clone size: .
J gene: TRBJ2-5
V gene: TRBV10-3
D gene: TRBD1
CDR3 DNA: TGTGCCATCAGGCAGGGGGCCGGGGAGACCCAGTACTTC
CDR3 protein: CAIRQGAGETQYF

clone size: .
J gene: TRBJ2-3
V gene: TRBV5-1
D gene: TRBD2
CDR3 DNA: TGCGCCAGCAGCTTGTTTGGACTAGCGGGACGCGACCGCACAGATACGCAGTATTTT
CDR3 protein: CASSLFGLAGRDRTDTQYF

clone size: .
J gene: TRBJ1-1
V gene: TRBV11-2
D gene: .
CDR3 DNA: TGTGCCAGCAGCTTTGGACAGAAGAACACTGAAGCTTTCTTT
CDR3 protein: CASSFGQKNTEAFF